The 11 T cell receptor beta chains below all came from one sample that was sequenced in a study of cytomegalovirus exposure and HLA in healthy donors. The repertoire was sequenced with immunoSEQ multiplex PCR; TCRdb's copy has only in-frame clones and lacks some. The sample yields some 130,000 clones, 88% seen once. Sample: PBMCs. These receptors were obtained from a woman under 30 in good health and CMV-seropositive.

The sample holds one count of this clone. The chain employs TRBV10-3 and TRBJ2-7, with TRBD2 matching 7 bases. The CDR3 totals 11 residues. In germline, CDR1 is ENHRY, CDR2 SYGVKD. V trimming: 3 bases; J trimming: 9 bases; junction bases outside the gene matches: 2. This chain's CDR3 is CAISDRGGQYF. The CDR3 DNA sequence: TGTGCCATCAGTGACCGCGGGGGGCAGTACTTC.

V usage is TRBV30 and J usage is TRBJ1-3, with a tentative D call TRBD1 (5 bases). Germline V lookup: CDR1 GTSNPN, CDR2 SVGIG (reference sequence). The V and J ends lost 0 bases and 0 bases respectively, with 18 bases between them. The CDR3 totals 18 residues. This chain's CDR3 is CAWSVNRWSGNSGNTIYF. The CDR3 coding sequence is TGTGCCTGGAGTGTAAACAGGTGGTCAGGGAACTCTGGAAACACCATATATTTT.

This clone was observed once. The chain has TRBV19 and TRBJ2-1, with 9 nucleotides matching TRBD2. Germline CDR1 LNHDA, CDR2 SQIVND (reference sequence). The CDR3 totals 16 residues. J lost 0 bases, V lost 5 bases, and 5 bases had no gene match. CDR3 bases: TGTGCCAGTAGTCTCGGAGCGGGGGGCTCCTACAATGAGCAGTTCTTC. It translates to CASSLGAGGSYNEQFF.

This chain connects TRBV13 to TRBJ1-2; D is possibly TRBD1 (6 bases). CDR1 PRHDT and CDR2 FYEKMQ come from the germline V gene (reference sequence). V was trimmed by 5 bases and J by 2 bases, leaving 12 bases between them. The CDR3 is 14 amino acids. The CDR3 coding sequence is TGTGCCAGCAGCCTTCGGACAGTCAACTATGGCTACACCTTC. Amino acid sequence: CASSLRTVNYGYTF.

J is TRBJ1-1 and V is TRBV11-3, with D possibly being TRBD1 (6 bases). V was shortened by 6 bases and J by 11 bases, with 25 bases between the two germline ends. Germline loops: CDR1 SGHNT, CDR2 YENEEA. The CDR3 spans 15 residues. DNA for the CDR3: TGTGCCAGCAGGCCGAGGGGGGAGGGGGTTCGCTCGGCTTTCTTT. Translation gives CASRPRGEGVRSAFF.

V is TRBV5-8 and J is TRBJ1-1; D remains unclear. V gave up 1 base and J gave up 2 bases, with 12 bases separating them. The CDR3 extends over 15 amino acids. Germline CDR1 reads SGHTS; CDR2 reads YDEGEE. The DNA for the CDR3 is TGTGCCAGCAGCTTGATAGCGGAATTTAACACTGAAGCTTTCTTT. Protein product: CASSLIAEFNTEAFF.

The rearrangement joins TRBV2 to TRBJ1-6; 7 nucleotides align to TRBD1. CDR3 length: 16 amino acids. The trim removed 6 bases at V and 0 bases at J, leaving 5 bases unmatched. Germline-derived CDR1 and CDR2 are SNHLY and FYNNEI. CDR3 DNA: TGTGCCAGCAGACCGGGACAGAGCTCCTATAATTCACCCCTCCACTTT. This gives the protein CASRPGQSSYNSPLHF.

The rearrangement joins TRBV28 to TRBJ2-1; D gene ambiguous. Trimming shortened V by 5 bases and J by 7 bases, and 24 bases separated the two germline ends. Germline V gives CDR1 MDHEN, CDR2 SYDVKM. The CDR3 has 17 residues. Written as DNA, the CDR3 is TGTGCCAGCAGTCCTTCGAGTAAGCTCGGAGTTTTTAATGAGCAGTTCTTC. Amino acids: CASSPSSKLGVFNEQFF.

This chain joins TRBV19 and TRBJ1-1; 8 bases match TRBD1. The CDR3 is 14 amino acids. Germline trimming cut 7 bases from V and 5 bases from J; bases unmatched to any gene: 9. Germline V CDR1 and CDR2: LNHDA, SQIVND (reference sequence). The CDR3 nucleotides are TGTGCCAGTACCCTGGGACAGGTAGAAACTGAAGCTTTCTTT. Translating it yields CASTLGQVETEAFF.

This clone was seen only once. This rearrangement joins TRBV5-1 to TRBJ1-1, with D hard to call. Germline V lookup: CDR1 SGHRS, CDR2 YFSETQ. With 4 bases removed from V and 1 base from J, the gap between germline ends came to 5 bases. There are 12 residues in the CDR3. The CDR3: CASSTGNTEAFF. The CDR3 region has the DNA TGCGCCAGCAGCACGGGGAACACTGAAGCTTTCTTT.

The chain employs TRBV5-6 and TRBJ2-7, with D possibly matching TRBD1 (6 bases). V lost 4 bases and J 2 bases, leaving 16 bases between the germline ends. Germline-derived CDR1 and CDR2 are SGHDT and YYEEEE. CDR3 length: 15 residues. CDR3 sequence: CASSLQGTFPYEQYF. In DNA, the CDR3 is TGTGCCAGCAGCCTACAGGGAACTTTCCCCTACGAGCAGTACTTC.